This T cell receptor beta chain is from a study of blood T cell repertoires in COVID-19. Study details: The analysed material was cDNA or gDNA that came from T cells, B-cell-depleted T cells, or PBMCs.

The CDR3 length is 15 residues. V trimming: 5 bases; J trimming: 5 bases; junction bases outside the gene matches: 4. Germline CDR1 and CDR2: MRHNA and SNTAGT. TCRdb's table, derived via immunoSEQ multiplex PCR, lists solely in-frame clones and lacks some. The table has about 260,000 clones, about 85% seen once. The TCR originated in a man in his 60s with acute or convalescent COVID-19. Sequenced material: peripheral blood. V and J are TRBV6-4 and TRBJ2-3; 13 nucleotides agree with TRBD2. CDR3 DNA sequence: TGTGCCAGCAGTCGGACTAGCGGGAGTGGAGATACGCAGTATTTT. Protein: CASSRTSGSGDTQYF.